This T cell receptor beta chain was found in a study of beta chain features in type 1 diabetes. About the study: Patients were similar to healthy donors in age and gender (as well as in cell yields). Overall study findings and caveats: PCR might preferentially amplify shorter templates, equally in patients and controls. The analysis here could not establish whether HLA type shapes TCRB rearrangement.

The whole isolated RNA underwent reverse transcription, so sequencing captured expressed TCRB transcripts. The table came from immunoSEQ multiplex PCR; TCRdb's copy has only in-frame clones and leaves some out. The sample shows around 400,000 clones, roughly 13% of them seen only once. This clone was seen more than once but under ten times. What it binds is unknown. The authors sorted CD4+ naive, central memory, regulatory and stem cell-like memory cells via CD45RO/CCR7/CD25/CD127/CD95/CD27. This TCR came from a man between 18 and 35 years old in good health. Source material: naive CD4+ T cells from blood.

CDR3 in amino acids: CASSGAGTRSYNEQFF. For the CDR3, the DNA is TGTGCCAGCAGCGGGGCCGGGACTAGATCCTACAATGAGCAGTTCTTC. The chain uses TRBV28 and TRBJ2-1, with 8 bases aligning to TRBD2. The trim removed 6 bases at V and 1 base at J, leaving 8 bases unmatched. Germline CDR1 and CDR2: MDHEN and SYDVKM. The CDR3 has 16 residues.